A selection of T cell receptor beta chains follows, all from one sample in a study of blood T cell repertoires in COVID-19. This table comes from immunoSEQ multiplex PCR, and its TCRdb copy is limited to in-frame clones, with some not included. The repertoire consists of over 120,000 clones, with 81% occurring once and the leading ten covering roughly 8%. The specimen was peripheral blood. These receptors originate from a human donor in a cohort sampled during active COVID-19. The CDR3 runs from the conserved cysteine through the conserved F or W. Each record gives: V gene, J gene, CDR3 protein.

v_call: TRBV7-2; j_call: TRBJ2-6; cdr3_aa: CASSPIKEGTLTF
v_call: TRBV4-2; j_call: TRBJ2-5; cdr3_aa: CASSQDYQETQYF
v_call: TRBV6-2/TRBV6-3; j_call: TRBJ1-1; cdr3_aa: CASSYRQGAGMNTEAFF
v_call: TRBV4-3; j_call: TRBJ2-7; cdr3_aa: CASSHTSGRREQYF
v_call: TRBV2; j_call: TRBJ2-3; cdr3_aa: CASRRDYSSTDTQYF
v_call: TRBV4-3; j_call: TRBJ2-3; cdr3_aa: CASSLGLAGGGWSSTDTQYF
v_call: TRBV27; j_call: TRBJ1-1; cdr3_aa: CASSLRYRLNTEAFF
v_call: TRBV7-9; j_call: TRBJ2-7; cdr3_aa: CASSPGTIYEQYF
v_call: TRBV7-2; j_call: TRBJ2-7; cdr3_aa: CASSLYAGLSYEQYF
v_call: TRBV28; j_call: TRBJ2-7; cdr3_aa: CASSFYQGGRSYEQYF
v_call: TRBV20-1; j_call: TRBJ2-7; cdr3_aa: CSASTGTGFYEQYF
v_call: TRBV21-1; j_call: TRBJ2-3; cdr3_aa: CASSLTGLWQYF
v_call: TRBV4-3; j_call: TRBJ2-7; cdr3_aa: CASSPTFGTSGFRDEQYF
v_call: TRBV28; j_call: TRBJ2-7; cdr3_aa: CASRGGGTGVTYEQYF
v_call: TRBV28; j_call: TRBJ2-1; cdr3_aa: CASSGGLYNEQFF
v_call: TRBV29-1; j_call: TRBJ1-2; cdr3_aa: CSVETGGGWLTF
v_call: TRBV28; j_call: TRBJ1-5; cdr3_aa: CASSGGAQPQHF